What follows are 28 T cell receptor beta chains derived from one specimen sequenced in a study of cytomegalovirus exposure and HLA in healthy donors. The PCR employed 60 Vbeta primers together with 13 Jbeta primers. The data were produced by immunoSEQ multiplex PCR, yet TCRdb's version contains in-frame clones alone and is incomplete. Altogether 77,000 or so clones are present, over 70% being singletons, with the ten largest covering roughly 1.5%. Sequencing used PBMCs. These receptors originate from a man in his forties or fifties in good health and CMV-seronegative.

CDR3: CASSFVGQMNTEAFF. The CDR3 coding sequence is TGTGCCAGCAGTTTTGTAGGACAGATGAACACTGAAGCTTTCTTT. The chain uses TRBV27 and TRBJ1-1; D is perhaps TRBD1 (6 bases). The V gene's germline CDR1 is MNHEY and CDR2 SMNVEV (reference sequence). There are 15 residues in the CDR3. V was trimmed by 3 bases and J by 0 bases, leaving 11 bases between them.

This chain links TRBV7-2 with TRBJ2-3, with TRBD2 matching over 8 bases. CDR1 and CDR2 (germline): SGHTA, FQGNSA. The CDR3 runs 16 residues. V lost 4 bases to trimming and J lost 7 bases; unmatched junction nucleotides: 13. The CDR3 region is CASSSAGLAARYTQYF. The CDR3 DNA follows: TGTGCCAGCAGCTCCGCTGGACTAGCTGCGCGATATACGCAGTATTTT. The entire variable domain, with the rest obtained from reference TRBV7-2 and TRBJ2-3, is as follows: GAGVSQSPSNKVTEKGKDVELRCDPISGHTALYWYRQSLGQGLEFLIYFQGNSAPDKSGLPSDRFSAERTGGSVSTLTIQRTQQEDSAVYLCASSSAGLAARYTQYFGPGTRLTVL.

The chain joins TRBV7-3 to TRBJ2-1, with 9 bases aligning to TRBD2. This CDR3 is built from 15 residues. Trimming took 6 bases from V and 6 from J; bases not matched to a gene: 9. From germline, CDR1 is SGHTA and CDR2 FQGTGA. This CDR3 reads CASSPGAGGANEQFF. DNA of the CDR3: TGTGCCAGCAGTCCCGGGGCGGGAGGGGCCAATGAGCAGTTCTTC.

This chain links TRBV7-9 with TRBJ2-1; 10 positions agree with TRBD1. This CDR3 has 16 amino acids. V trimming: 6 bases; J trimming: 4 bases; junction bases outside the gene matches: 9. CDR1 is SEHNR, CDR2 FQNEAQ, per germline (reference sequence). CDR3 DNA: TGTGCCAGCAGATCCCACGGGACAGGGGATTACAATGAGCAGTTCTTC. It codes for CASRSHGTGDYNEQFF.

J is TRBJ2-5 and V is TRBV11-2; 7 nucleotides line up with TRBD1. Germline V gene data show CDR1 as SGHAT and CDR2 as FQNNGV. V shed 1 base, J shed 2 bases, and the junction held 4 bases outside the gene matches. This CDR3 comprises 15 residues. The CDR3 bases are TGTGCCAGCAGCTTAGTGGGGACAGTGCAAGAGACCCAGTACTTC. Translated: CASSLVGTVQETQYF.

This clone has only a few counts. This chain uses TRBV2 with TRBJ2-5, with D possibly matching TRBD1 (7 bases). V lost 6 bases and J lost 5, with 10 bases in between. Germline assignment: CDR1 SNHLY and CDR2 FYNNEI. This CDR3 region has 12 residues. In nucleotides, the CDR3 is TGTGCCAGCAGACAGGGGAGGGAGACCCAGTACTTC. It is translated as CASRQGRETQYF.

The chain employs TRBV27 and TRBJ2-3; the match to TRBD2 covers 7 bases. Germline CDR1 reads MNHEY; CDR2 reads SMNVEV (reference sequence). V lost 1 base to trimming and J lost 3 bases; unmatched junction nucleotides: 7. The CDR3 contains 16 residues. DNA for the CDR3: TGTGCCAGCAGTTTATGGGGGGGAGCGATAACAGATACGCAGTATTTT. Protein: CASSLWGGAITDTQYF.

This sequence joins TRBV2 and TRBJ1-2; the D gene is possibly TRBD1 (6 bases). V gave up 10 bases and J gave up 2 bases, with 20 bases separating them. The CDR3 runs 15 residues. Per the germline V gene, CDR1 is SNHLY and CDR2 is FYNNEI. The CDR3 is CANLLEAGANYGYTF. The DNA for the CDR3 is TGTGCCAATTTACTGGAGGCGGGGGCCAACTATGGCTACACCTTC. Filled out from reference TRBV2 and TRBJ1-2, the complete variable domain reads EPEVTQTPSHQVTQMGQEVILRCVPISNHLYFYWYRQILGQKVEFLVSFYNNEISEKSEIFDDQFSVERPDGSNFTLKIRSTKLEDSAMYFCANLLEAGANYGYTFGSGTRLTVV.

The chain employs TRBV30 and TRBJ2-5, with D perhaps TRBD2 (5 bases). Per the germline V gene, CDR1 is GTSNPN and CDR2 is SVGIG (reference sequence). Trimming stripped 7 bases from V and 10 bases from J, with 19 bases between. CDR3 length: 12 residues. The CDR3 loop is CASSNGVGNQYF. CDR3 sequence (DNA): TGTGCCTCCTCAAACGGGGTAGGGAACCAGTACTTC. Full variable domain (rest looked up from reference TRBV30 and TRBJ2-5): SQTIHQWPATLVQPVGSPLSLECTVEGTSNPNLYWYRQAAGRGLQLLFYSVGIGQISSEVPQNLSASRPQDRQFILSSKKLLLSDSGFYLCASSNGVGNQYFGPGTRLLVL.

The V gene is TRBV6-5, the J gene TRBJ2-1, with D unresolved. V lost 6 bases and J 0 bases, leaving 12 bases between the germline ends. Germline V gene data show CDR1 as MNHEY and CDR2 as SVGAGI. The CDR3 is 15 amino acids. The CDR3 DNA follows: TGTGCCAGCAGGCATCAGGTGGGCTCCTACAATGAGCAGTTCTTC. This gives the protein CASRHQVGSYNEQFF.

This clone was counted between two and nine times. This chain uses TRBV5-1 with TRBJ2-7; TRBD1 matches at 8 bases. CDR1 is SGHRS and CDR2 is YFSETQ in the germline V gene. The CDR3 loop spans 15 amino acids. Losses at the gene ends were 4 bases for V and 5 bases for J; bases not matched to a gene: 11. The DNA for the CDR3 is TGCGCCAGCAGCAAACCAACAGGGGGAAGAGACGAGCAGTACTTC. Translation gives CASSKPTGGRDEQYF.

The rearrangement uses TRBV19 and TRBJ1-5, with a possible D match to TRBD1 (5 bases). The CDR3 loop spans 13 amino acids. Germline CDR1 is LNHDA and CDR2 is SQIVND (reference sequence). Deletions cut 5 bases from V and 2 bases from J, with 7 bases between. The CDR3 DNA follows: TGTGCCAGTAGTGTACAGGGCAATCAGCCCCAGCATTTT. This sequence encodes CASSVQGNQPQHF.

CDR3 amino acids: CASSPYPRTTTEAFF. In DNA form, the CDR3 reads TGTGCCAGCAGTCCCTACCCCCGGACAACCACTGAAGCTTTCTTT. J is TRBJ1-1 and V is TRBV27, with D possibly matching TRBD1 (5 bases). Trimming removed 5 bases at V and 4 bases at J, with 17 bases between. This CDR3 contains 15 residues. Germline CDR1 is MNHEY and CDR2 is SMNVEV (reference sequence).

The chain uses TRBV18 and TRBJ2-1, with D tentatively TRBD2 (5 bases). Trimming removed 5 bases from V and 8 bases from J, with 16 bases in between. The CDR3 runs to 14 residues. Germline-derived CDR1 and CDR2 are KGHSH and LQKENI. In nucleotides, the CDR3 is TGTGCCAGCTCAGTGCGGGTTGGTGGTTATGAGCAGTTCTTC. Its translation: CASSVRVGGYEQFF. Together with reference TRBV18 and TRBJ2-1, the CDR3 gives the full variable domain: NAGVMQNPRHLVRRRGQEARLRCSPMKGHSHVYWYRQLPEEGLKFMVYLQKENIIDESGMPKERFSAEFPKEGPSILRIQQVVRGDSAAYFCASSVRVGGYEQFFGPGTRLTVL.

V usage is TRBV9 and J usage is TRBJ2-3, with D possibly matching TRBD1 (6 bases). The CDR3 runs to 15 residues. With 0 bases removed from V and 4 bases from J, the gap between germline ends came to 12 bases. The V gene's germline CDR1 is SGDLS and CDR2 YYNGEE. The CDR3 sequence is CASSVVGHPSDTQYF. The CDR3 region has the DNA TGTGCCAGCAGCGTAGTGGGACACCCCTCAGATACGCAGTATTTT.

This clone was seen only once. This chain uses TRBV7-9 with TRBJ1-1; 10 bases agree with TRBD1. The CDR3 sequence is 13 residues long. V was clipped by 5 bases and J by 10 bases; unmatched bases: 7. The germline V gene has CDR1 SEHNR and CDR2 FQNEAQ (reference sequence). CDR3 coding DNA: TGTGCCAGCAGCATTGACAGGGGGCGAGGAGCTTTCTTT. This encodes CASSIDRGRGAFF.

V and J are TRBV19 and TRBJ1-2; D ambiguous. Between the trimmed V and J ends, which lost 1 base and 4 bases, there was a span of 13 bases. The length of the CDR3 is 15 residues. Germline values: CDR1 LNHDA, CDR2 SQIVND (reference sequence). CDR3 in amino acids: CASSIVGGGVYGYTF. CDR3 DNA: TGTGCCAGTAGTATAGTTGGAGGAGGCGTCTATGGCTACACCTTC. The full variable domain, rest sourced from reference TRBV19 and TRBJ1-2, is DGGITQSPKYLFRKEGQNVTLSCEQNLNHDAMYWYRQDPGQGLRLIYYSQIVNDFQKGDIAEGYSVSREKKESFPLTVTSAQKNPTAFYLCASSIVGGGVYGYTFGSGTRLTVV.

The chain couples TRBV9 to TRBJ1-2; D unresolved. V was shortened by 3 bases and J by 8 bases, with 11 bases between the two germline ends. Germline CDR1 reads SGDLS; CDR2 reads YYNGEE. This CDR3 is 12 amino acids long. Here the CDR3 reads CASSASEAGYTF. The CDR3 coding sequence is TGTGCCAGCAGCGCGTCTGAGGCGGGCTACACCTTC.

This clone was recorded only once. The chain joins TRBV7-9 to TRBJ2-1, with D perhaps TRBD2 (7 bases). The CDR3 consists of 10 residues. CDR1 and CDR2 (germline): SEHNR, FQNEAQ (reference sequence). The V end was cut by 8 bases, the J end by 10 bases, with 9 bases between. CDR3 coding DNA: TGTGCCAGCGGGAGGGGGGAGCAGTTCTTC. As protein: CASGRGEQFF.

The gene calls are TRBV7-3 and TRBJ2-1, with 7 bases matching TRBD2. Germline loops: CDR1 SGHTA, CDR2 FQGTGA. V lost 4 bases, J lost 2 bases, and 8 bases stayed unmatched. This CDR3 comprises 16 residues. CDR3 amino acids: CASSSPGLPAYNEQFF. The CDR3 DNA follows: TGTGCCAGCAGCTCCCCGGGACTACCAGCCTACAATGAGCAGTTCTTC.

The rearrangement joins TRBV5-6 to TRBJ1-1; TRBD1 is a possible D gene (6 bases). This CDR3 is 14 amino acids long. V dropped 5 bases and J dropped 6 bases, with 17 bases sitting between them. Germline CDR1 SGHDT, CDR2 YYEEEE. The DNA for the CDR3 is TGTGCCAGCAGGGATGGGGGCATGGGTCCTGAAGCTTTCTTT. It codes for CASRDGGMGPEAFF.

The genes are TRBV5-4 and TRBJ2-5, with D maybe TRBD1 (5 bases). Trimming took 2 bases from V and 0 from J, leaving 11 bases between them. The V gene's germline CDR1 is SGHNT and CDR2 YYREEE (reference sequence). The CDR3 contains 15 residues. The CDR3 DNA reads as TGTGCCAGCAGCTTACAGGAAGGATACCAAGAGACCCAGTACTTC. It specifies CASSLQEGYQETQYF.

The chain recombines TRBV4-1 with TRBJ2-4; 7 nucleotides align to TRBD2. The CDR3 totals 18 residues. V lost 1 base, J lost 0 bases, and 9 bases stayed unmatched. Germline V gives CDR1 MGHRA, CDR2 YSYEKL. The CDR3, as DNA: TGCGCCAGCAGCCAAGGAGGGTGGGAGGGGCCAGCCAAAAACATTCAGTACTTC. Its translation is CASSQGGWEGPAKNIQYF.

The chain uses TRBV6-1 and TRBJ2-7; 8 nucleotides align to TRBD1. Trimming at V came to 6 bases and at J to 2 bases, leaving 6 bases not matched to a gene. The CDR3 is made up of 14 amino acids. CDR1 and CDR2 (germline): MNHNS, SASEGT. This CDR3 is CASSDGTGTYEQYF. As DNA, the CDR3 is TGTGCCAGCAGCGACGGGACAGGAACCTACGAGCAGTACTTC.

This clone rates as medium-sized (0.01 to 0.1%). This chain joins TRBV5-1 and TRBJ2-7; a weak D match, TRBD2 (6 bases). The CDR3 loop spans 16 amino acids. Looked up from germline, CDR1 is SGHRS and CDR2 is YFSETQ. V was cut by 0 bases and J by 6 bases, with 19 bases left in between. The DNA of the CDR3 is TGCGCCAGCAGCTTGGCCGGGACTGTCGGCTTGAGCGAGCAGTACTTC. Encoded protein: CASSLAGTVGLSEQYF.

In this sample, this clone turned up once. The chain has TRBV28 and TRBJ2-3, with 13 bases fitting TRBD2. There are 18 residues in the CDR3. J was trimmed by 2 bases and V by 2 bases; bases with no gene match: 7. In germline, CDR1 is MDHEN, CDR2 SYDVKM. CDR3 sequence: CASSLPGTSGIDTDTQYF. CDR3 DNA: TGTGCCAGCAGTTTACCCGGGACTAGCGGGATAGACACAGATACGCAGTATTTT.

The chain uses TRBV29-1 and TRBJ2-1; possible D gene TRBD2, 6 bases. This CDR3 is 19 amino acids long. The V end lost 4 bases, the J end lost 0 bases, and 25 bases lay between the germline ends. The germline gives CDR1 SQVTM, CDR2 ANQGSEA. The CDR3 sequence is CSVAPFAGSPTSSYNEQFF. The CDR3 DNA reads as TGCAGCGTTGCCCCGTTTGCGGGGAGCCCTACTAGCTCCTACAATGAGCAGTTCTTC.

Regarding this clone: The identical CDR3 is also encoded by other nucleotide sequences in the sample. The chain combines TRBV6-1 with TRBJ1-1; the match to TRBD1 covers 7 bases. Germline lookup yields CDR1 MNHNS and CDR2 SASEGT. Trimming cost V 4 bases and J 1 base; bases outside gene matches: 0. CDR3 length: 13 residues. The CDR3 coding sequence is TGTGCCAGCAGTGGACAGGGGAACACTGAAGCTTTCTTT. Translated, it gives CASSGQGNTEAFF.